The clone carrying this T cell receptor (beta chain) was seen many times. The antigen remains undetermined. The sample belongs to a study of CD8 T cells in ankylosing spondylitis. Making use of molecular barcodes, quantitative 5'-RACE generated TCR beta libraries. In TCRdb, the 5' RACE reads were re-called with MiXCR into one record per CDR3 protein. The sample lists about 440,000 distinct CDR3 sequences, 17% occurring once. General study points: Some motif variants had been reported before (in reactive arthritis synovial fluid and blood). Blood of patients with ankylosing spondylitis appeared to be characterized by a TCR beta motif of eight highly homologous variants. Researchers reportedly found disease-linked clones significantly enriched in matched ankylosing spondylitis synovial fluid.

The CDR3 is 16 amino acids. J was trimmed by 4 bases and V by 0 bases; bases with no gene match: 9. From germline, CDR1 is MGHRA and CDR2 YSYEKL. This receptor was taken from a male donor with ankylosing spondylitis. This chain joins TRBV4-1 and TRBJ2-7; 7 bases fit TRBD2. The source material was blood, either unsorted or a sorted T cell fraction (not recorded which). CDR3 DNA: TGCGCCAGCAGCCAAGAAGCCGGCGGGAGCCGTTACGAGCAGTACTTC. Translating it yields CASSQEAGGSRYEQYF.